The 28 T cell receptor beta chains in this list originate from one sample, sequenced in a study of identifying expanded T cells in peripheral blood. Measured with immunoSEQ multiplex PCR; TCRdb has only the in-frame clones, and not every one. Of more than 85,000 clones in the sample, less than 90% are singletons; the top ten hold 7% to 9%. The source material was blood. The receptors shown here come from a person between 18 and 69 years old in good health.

The CDR3 loop is CASSFGGIITDTQYF. CDR3 sequence (DNA): TGTGCCAGCAGCTTTGGGGGAATAATAACAGATACGCAGTATTTT. The rearrangement links TRBV9 to TRBJ2-3; D tentatively reads TRBD1 or TRBD2 (5 bases each). The CDR3 runs to 15 residues. Germline CDR1 SGDLS, CDR2 YYNGEE. Trimming left V 4 bases short and J 3 bases short, with 15 bases between.

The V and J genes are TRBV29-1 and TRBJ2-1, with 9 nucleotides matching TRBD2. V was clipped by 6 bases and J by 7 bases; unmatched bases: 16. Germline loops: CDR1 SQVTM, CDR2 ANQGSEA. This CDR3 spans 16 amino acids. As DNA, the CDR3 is TGCAGCGTCATCCCGCCGGGACTAGCCGTAGGGAATGAGCAGTTCTTC. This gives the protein CSVIPPGLAVGNEQFF.

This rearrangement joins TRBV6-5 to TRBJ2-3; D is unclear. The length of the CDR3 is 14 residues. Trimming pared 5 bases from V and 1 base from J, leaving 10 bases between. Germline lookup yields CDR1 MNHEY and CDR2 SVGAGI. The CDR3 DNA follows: TGTGCCAGCAGTCTTGGGATGGGCACAGATACGCAGTATTTT. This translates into CASSLGMGTDTQYF.

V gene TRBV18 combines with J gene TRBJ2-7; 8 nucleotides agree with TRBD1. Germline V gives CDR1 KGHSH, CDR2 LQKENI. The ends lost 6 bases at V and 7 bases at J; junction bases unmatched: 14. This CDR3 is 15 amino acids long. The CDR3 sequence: CASSPGIGTGGEQYF. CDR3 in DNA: TGTGCCAGCTCCCCGGGAATCGGGACAGGTGGTGAGCAGTACTTC.

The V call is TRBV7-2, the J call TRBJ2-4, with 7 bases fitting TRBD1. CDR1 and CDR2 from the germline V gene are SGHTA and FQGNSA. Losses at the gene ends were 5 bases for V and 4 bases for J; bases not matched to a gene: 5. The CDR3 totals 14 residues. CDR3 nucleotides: TGTGCCAGCAGCACGGGGACAGTTAAAAACATTCAGTACTTC. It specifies CASSTGTVKNIQYF.

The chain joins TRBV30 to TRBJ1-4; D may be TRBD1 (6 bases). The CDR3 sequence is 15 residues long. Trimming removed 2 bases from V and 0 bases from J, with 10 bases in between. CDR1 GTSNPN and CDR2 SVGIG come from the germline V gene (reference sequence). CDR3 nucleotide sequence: TGTGCCTGGAGTTCGCGACAGGCAACTAATGAAAAACTGTTTTTT. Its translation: CAWSSRQATNEKLFF. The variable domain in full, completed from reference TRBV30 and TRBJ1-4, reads SQTIHQWPATLVQPVGSPLSLECTVEGTSNPNLYWYRQAAGRGLQLLFYSVGIGQISSEVPQNLSASRPQDRQFILSSKKLLLSDSGFYLCAWSSRQATNEKLFFGSGTQLSVL.

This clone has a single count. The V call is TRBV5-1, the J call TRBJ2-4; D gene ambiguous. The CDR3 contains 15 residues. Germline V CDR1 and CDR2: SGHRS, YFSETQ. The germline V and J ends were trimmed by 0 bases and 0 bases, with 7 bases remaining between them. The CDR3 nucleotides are TGCGCCAGCAGCTTGGATACCGGAGCCAAAAACATTCAGTACTTC. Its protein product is CASSLDTGAKNIQYF.

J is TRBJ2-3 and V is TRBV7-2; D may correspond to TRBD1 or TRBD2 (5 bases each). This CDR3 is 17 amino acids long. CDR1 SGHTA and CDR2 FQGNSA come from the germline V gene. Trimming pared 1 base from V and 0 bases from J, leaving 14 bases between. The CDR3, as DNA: TGTGCCAGCAGCTTAGGTCTGCTCGGGGACAGCACAGATACGCAGTATTTT. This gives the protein CASSLGLLGDSTDTQYF.

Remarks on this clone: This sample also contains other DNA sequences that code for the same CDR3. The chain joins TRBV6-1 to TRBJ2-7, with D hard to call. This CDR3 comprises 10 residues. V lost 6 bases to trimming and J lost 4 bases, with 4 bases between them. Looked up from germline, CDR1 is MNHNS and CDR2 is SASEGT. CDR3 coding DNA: TGTGCCAGCAGCGCGTACGAGCAGTACTTC. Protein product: CASSAYEQYF.

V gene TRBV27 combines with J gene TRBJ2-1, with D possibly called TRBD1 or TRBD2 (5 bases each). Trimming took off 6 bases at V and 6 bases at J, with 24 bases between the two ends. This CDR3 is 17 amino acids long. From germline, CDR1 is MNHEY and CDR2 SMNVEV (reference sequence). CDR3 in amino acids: CASSRRPGPGTANEQFF. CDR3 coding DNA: TGTGCCAGCAGCCGAAGACCGGGACCCGGCACGGCCAATGAGCAGTTCTTC.

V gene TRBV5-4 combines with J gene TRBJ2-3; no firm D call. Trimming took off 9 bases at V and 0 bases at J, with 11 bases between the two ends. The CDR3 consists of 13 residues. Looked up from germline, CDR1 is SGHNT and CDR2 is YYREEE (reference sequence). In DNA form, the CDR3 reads TGTGCCACCAGAGACCCTAGCACAGATACGCAGTATTTT. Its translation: CATRDPSTDTQYF.

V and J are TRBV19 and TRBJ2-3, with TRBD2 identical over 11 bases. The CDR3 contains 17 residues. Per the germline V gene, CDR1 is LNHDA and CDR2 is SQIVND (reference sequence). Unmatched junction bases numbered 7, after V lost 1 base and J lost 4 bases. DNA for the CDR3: TGTGCCAGTAGTATAGCCCAACTAGCGGGGGCCCCAGATACGCAGTATTTT. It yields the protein CASSIAQLAGAPDTQYF.

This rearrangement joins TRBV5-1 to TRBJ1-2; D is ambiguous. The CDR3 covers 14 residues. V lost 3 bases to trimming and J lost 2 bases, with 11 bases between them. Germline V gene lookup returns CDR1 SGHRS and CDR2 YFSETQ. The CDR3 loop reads CASSWEGLNYGYTF. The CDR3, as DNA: TGCGCCAGCAGCTGGGAAGGGTTGAACTATGGCTACACCTTC.

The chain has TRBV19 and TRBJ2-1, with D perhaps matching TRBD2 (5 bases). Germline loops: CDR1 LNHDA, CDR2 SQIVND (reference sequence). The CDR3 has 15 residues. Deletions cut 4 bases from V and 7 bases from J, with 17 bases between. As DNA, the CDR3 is TGTGCCAGTAGTAAAACCGGGCCCAGGAGGAATGAGCAGTTCTTC. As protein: CASSKTGPRRNEQFF.

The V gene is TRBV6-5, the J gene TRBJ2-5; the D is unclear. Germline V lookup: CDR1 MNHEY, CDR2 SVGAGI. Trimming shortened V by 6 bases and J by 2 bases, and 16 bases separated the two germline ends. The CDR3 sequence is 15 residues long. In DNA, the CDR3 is TGTGCCAGCAGCCCCCGAAGGACCGCACAAGAGACCCAGTACTTC. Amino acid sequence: CASSPRRTAQETQYF.

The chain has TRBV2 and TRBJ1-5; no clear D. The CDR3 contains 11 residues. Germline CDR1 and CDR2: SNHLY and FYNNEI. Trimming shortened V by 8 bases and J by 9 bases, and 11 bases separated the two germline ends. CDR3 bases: TGTGCCAGCCTGATCACTCTGCCCCAGCATTTT. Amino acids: CASLITLPQHF.

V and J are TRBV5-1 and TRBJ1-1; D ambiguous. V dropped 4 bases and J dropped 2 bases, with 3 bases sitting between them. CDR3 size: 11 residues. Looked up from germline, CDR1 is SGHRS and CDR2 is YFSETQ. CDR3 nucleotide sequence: TGCGCCAGCAGCCAAAACACTGAAGCTTTCTTT. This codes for CASSQNTEAFF.

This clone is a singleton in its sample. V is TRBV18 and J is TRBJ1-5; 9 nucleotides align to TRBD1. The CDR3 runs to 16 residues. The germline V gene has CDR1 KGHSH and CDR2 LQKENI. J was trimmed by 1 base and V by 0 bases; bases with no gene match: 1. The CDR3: CASSPPGQGSNQPQHF. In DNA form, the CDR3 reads TGTGCCAGCTCACCACCGGGACAGGGAAGCAATCAGCCCCAGCATTTT.

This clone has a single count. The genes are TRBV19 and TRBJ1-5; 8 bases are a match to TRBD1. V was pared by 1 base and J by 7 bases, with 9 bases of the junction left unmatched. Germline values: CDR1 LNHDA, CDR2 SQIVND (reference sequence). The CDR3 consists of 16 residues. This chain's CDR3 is CASSIVPGGGGQPQHF. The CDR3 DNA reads TGTGCCAGTAGTATAGTTCCAGGGGGCGGGGGCCAGCCCCAGCATTTT.

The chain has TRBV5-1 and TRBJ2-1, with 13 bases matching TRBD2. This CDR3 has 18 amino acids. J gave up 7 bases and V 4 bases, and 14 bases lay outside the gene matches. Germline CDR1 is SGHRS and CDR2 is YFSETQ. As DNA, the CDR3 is TGCGCCAGCAGCCCTCGGACTAGCGGGAGAGGGATTAGGAATGAGCAGTTCTTC. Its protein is CASSPRTSGRGIRNEQFF.

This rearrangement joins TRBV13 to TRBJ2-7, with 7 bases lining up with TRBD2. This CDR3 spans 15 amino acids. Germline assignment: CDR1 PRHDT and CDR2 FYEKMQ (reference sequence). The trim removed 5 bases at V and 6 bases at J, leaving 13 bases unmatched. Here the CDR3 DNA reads TGTGCCAGCAGCCGCCATACGGGGGGTAGCGGCGAGCAGTACTTC. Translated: CASSRHTGGSGEQYF.

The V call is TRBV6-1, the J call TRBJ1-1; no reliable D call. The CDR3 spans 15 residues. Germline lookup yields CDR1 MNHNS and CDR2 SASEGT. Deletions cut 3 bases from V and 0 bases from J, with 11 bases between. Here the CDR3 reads CASSELRRMNTEAFF. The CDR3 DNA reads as TGTGCCAGCAGTGAGCTTAGACGGATGAACACTGAAGCTTTCTTT.

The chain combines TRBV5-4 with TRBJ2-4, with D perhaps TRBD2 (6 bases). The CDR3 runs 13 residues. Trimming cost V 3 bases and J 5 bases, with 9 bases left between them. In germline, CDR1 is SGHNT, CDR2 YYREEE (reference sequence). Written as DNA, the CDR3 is TGTGCCAGCAGCTGGGACTGGGAAAACATTCAGTACTTC. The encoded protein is CASSWDWENIQYF.

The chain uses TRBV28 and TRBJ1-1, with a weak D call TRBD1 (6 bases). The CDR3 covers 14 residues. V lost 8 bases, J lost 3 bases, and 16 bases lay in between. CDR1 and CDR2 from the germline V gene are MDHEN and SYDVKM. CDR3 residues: CASFKDRPYTEAFF. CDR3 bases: TGTGCCAGCTTTAAAGACAGGCCTTACACTGAAGCTTTCTTT.

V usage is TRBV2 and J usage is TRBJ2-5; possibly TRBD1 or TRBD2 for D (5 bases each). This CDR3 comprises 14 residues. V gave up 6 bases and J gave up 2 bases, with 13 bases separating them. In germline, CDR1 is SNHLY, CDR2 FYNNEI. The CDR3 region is CASRSGTPQETQYF. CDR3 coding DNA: TGTGCCAGCAGATCCGGGACCCCACAAGAGACCCAGTACTTC.

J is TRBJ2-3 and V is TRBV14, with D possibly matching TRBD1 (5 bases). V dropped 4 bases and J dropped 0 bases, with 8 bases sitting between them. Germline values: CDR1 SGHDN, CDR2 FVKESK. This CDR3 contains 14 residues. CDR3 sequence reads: CASSPYRSTDTQYF. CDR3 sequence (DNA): TGTGCCAGCAGCCCGTACAGGAGCACAGATACGCAGTATTTT.

CDR3 in amino acids: CARTFNWGAEAFF. The CDR3 nucleotides are TGTGCCAGAACCTTCAATTGGGGGGCGGAAGCTTTCTTT. The chain couples TRBV5-3 to TRBJ1-1, with a weak D call TRBD1 (6 bases). TRBV5-3 is an ORF, and what it does is uncertain. Deletions cut 6 bases from V and 8 bases from J, with 17 bases between. The CDR3 covers 13 residues.

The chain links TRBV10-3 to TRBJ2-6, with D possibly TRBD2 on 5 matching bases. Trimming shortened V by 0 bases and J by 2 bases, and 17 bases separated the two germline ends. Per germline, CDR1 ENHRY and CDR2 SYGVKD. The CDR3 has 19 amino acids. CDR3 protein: CAISESRGSMGAGANVLTF. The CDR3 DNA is TGTGCCATCAGTGAGTCCCGGGGAAGCATGGGCGCTGGGGCCAACGTCCTGACTTTC.